The clone carrying this T cell receptor beta chain was picked up one time. This sample is part of a study of shared clonotypes between healthy human individuals. Study background: The study enrolled a couple of women and three men aged 18 to 49.

Sequenced by immunoSEQ multiplex PCR; TCRdb stores in-frame clones only, minus some. The sample includes approximately 2.1 million clones, roughly 93% of them seen just once. Germline CDR1 SGHTA, CDR2 FQGNSA. The V gene lost 5 bases and the J gene lost 1 base, with 11 bases spanning the gap. The CDR3 is 14 amino acids. What was sequenced was naive CD4+ T cells from PBMCs. Subset specified: CD45RA+ positively selected. This chain uses TRBV7-2 with TRBJ1-1; D uncertain. The receptor was isolated from a man in his late teens or twenties in good health. Some clones in this sample may be carry-over from other donors' samples. The CDR3 reads CASSPQRTNTEAFF. CDR3 bases: TGTGCCAGCAGCCCACAGAGGACGAACACTGAAGCTTTCTTT.